Listed below are T cell receptor beta chains from one sample, sequenced in a study of T-cell reconstitution after alpha-beta-depleted transplantation in children. One entry per CDR3 protein results from TCRdb running MiXCR on the PCR reads. The data hold 250,000 or so distinct CDR3 sequences, with 20% to 30% observed a single time. This specimen was PBMCs, mostly from graft donor cells, taken 360 days after TCRalphabeta/CD19-depleted stem cell transplant. All receptors derive from a female patient aged 2-15 years who had a stem cell transplant for congenital amegakaryocytic thrombocytopenia, so the T cells may come from the graft donor. The CDR3 runs from the conserved cysteine through the conserved F or W. D genes are given only for firm matches. Size is omitted from some rows. Given values are once, few, many or a class for expanded clones.

clone_size,j_call,d_call,v_call,cdr3_aa,cdr3_nt
few,TRBJ1-3,-,TRBV5-1,CASSLGQAAGNTIYF,TGCGCCAGCAGCTTGGGACAGGCAGCTGGAAACACCATATATTTT
-,TRBJ2-7,-,TRBV5-6,CASSLLDSAYEQYF,TGTGCCAGCAGCTTGTTGGACAGCGCCTACGAGCAGTACTTC
-,TRBJ2-2,TRBD2,TRBV6-5,CASSYLAGVSGELFF,TGTGCCAGCAGTTACCTGGCGGGAGTCTCCGGGGAGCTGTTTTTT
few,TRBJ1-2,-,TRBV15,CATSRGVTGYYGYTF,TGTGCCACCAGCAGGGGTGTAACAGGGTATTACGGCTACACCTTC
once,TRBJ2-3,TRBD2,TRBV20-1,CSARSGGPSTDTQYF,TGCAGTGCTAGAAGCGGGGGGCCCAGCACAGATACGCAGTATTTT
few,TRBJ2-3,TRBD1,TRBV6-2/TRBV6-3,CASRHPGQGEGTQYF,TGTGCCAGCAGACATCCGGGACAGGGGGAAGGTACGCAGTATTTT
few,TRBJ1-1,-,TRBV20-1,CSAFQAATEAFF,TGCAGTGCTTTTCAGGCGGCCACTGAAGCTTTCTTT
-,TRBJ2-3,TRBD2,TRBV25-1,CASSARLAGGVSDTQYF,TGTGCCAGCAGTGCTCGACTAGCGGGAGGTGTTTCAGATACGCAGTATTTT
-,TRBJ2-3,-,TRBV6-2/TRBV6-3,CASSYSRSPHTDTQYF,TGTGCCAGCAGTTACTCGCGTTCACCGCACACAGATACGCAGTATTTT
few,TRBJ2-6,TRBD1,TRBV5-1,CASSFGQGVSGANVLTF,TGCGCCAGCAGCTTCGGACAGGGGGTCTCTGGGGCCAACGTCCTGACTTTC
-,TRBJ2-1,TRBD2,TRBV20-1,CSASDSRRLAGEQFF,TGCAGTGCTAGTGATTCACGGAGACTAGCGGGTGAGCAGTTCTTC
-,TRBJ2-3,-,TRBV24-1,CATGDGTFSTDTQYF,TGTGCCACAGGGGACGGGACATTTAGCACAGATACGCAGTATTTT
few,TRBJ2-2,-,TRBV6-1,CASRGPRDNTGELFF,TGTGCCAGCAGGGGACCGAGGGACAACACCGGGGAGCTGTTTTTT
-,TRBJ2-3,TRBD1,TRBV24-1,CATSDPGQGVGTDTQYF,TGTGCCACCAGTGACCCCGGACAGGGGGTCGGCACAGATACGCAGTATTTT
few,TRBJ2-7,TRBD1,TRBV5-1,CASSSLYRGYEQYF,TGCGCCAGCAGCTCGTTATACAGGGGGTACGAGCAGTACTTC
-,TRBJ2-2,TRBD2,TRBV7-2,CASSLTAWTSGTGELFF,TGTGCCAGCAGCTTAACGGCGTGGACTAGCGGTACCGGGGAGCTGTTTTTT
-,TRBJ2-5,TRBD1,TRBV5-4,CASSLGTGTQETQYF,TGTGCCAGCAGCTTGGGGACAGGGACCCAAGAGACCCAGTACTTC
-,TRBJ2-5,-,TRBV20-1,CSASRGQETQYF,TGCAGTGCTAGCCGGGGGCAAGAGACCCAGTACTTC
few,TRBJ2-7,TRBD2,TRBV5-1,CASSPGLAGDEQYF,TGCGCCAGCAGCCCAGGACTAGCGGGTGATGAGCAGTACTTC
few,TRBJ2-1,-,TRBV20-1,CSALGASGGNEQFF,TGCAGTGCCCTTGGAGCCAGCGGCGGGAATGAGCAGTTCTTC
few,TRBJ2-7,TRBD2,TRBV27,CASSLGSGGFEQYF,TGTGCCAGCAGTTTGGGTAGCGGGGGGTTCGAGCAGTACTTC
few,TRBJ2-2,-,TRBV12-3/TRBV12-4,CASSLGGPGTGELFF,TGTGCCAGCAGTTTAGGAGGGCCGGGGACCGGGGAGCTGTTTTTT
few,TRBJ2-3,TRBD2,TRBV5-6,CASSLVTLAGAGPDTQYF,TGTGCCAGCAGCTTGGTAACCCTTGCGGGAGCAGGGCCAGATACGCAGTATTTT
few,TRBJ2-5,-,TRBV3-1,CASSQDREETQYF,TGTGCCAGCAGCCAAGACAGGGAAGAGACCCAGTACTTC
once,TRBJ2-2,-,TRBV12-3/TRBV12-4,CASSFGPAQGGAGELFF,TGTGCCAGCAGTTTTGGACCAGCGCAGGGTGGCGCCGGGGAGCTGTTTTTT
-,TRBJ2-7,TRBD2,TRBV20-1,CSARDAVVLAGGDEQYF,TGCAGTGCTAGAGATGCGGTCGTATTAGCGGGAGGGGACGAGCAGTACTTC
few,TRBJ2-5,-,TRBV4-1,CASSQVRTDQETQYF,TGCGCCAGCAGCCAAGTTCGGACGGATCAAGAGACCCAGTACTTC
-,TRBJ2-5,-,TRBV19,CARLTTLSSVTQYF,TGTGCCAGACTGACGACCCTTTCGAGTGTGACCCAGTACTTC
few,TRBJ2-1,TRBD2,TRBV20-1,CSAGTSGSFYNEQFF,TGCAGTGCTGGGACTAGCGGGAGCTTTTACAATGAGCAGTTCTTC
-,TRBJ1-1,-,TRBV7-8,CASNRRGERAFF,TGTGCCAGCAACCGTAGAGGGGAGAGGGCTTTCTTT
many,TRBJ1-4,TRBD1,TRBV12-3/TRBV12-4,CASSHELGTGDEKLFF,TGTGCCAGCAGTCACGAACTCGGGACAGGGGATGAAAAACTGTTTTTT
-,TRBJ1-2,-,TRBV29-1,CSVEGVYGYTF,TGCAGCGTTGAAGGGGTGTATGGCTACACCTTC
few,TRBJ2-3,-,TRBV20-1,CSARRGRSPSTDTQYF,TGCAGTGCTAGAAGGGGACGCTCCCCTAGCACAGATACGCAGTATTTT
-,TRBJ2-7,-,TRBV20-1,CSARDLVDHEQYF,TGCAGTGCTAGAGACCTAGTCGACCACGAGCAGTACTTC
few,TRBJ2-7,-,TRBV29-1,CSVAEGTGLYEQYF,TGCAGCGTGGCGGAGGGGACCGGGCTCTACGAGCAGTACTTC
-,TRBJ2-7,TRBD2,TRBV5-6,CASSFISGTGGSYEQYF,TGTGCCAGCAGCTTTATCTCTGGGACGGGAGGATCCTACGAGCAGTACTTC
few,TRBJ2-2,-,TRBV4-1,CASGRSGSNTGELFF,TGCGCCAGCGGGCGCTCGGGTTCGAACACCGGGGAGCTGTTTTTT
-,TRBJ2-4,TRBD2,TRBV20-1,CSAILAGPTGTKNIQYF,TGCAGTGCCATACTAGCGGGCCCTACGGGAACCAAAAACATTCAGTACTTC
many,TRBJ2-3,TRBD2,TRBV29-1,CSVCPSGGLRDTQYF,TGCAGCGTTTGTCCTAGCGGGGGTTTACGAGATACGCAGTATTTT
few,TRBJ2-5,-,TRBV5-1,CASSLELDGFVETQYF,TGCGCCAGCAGCTTGGAGCTAGATGGGTTCGTGGAGACCCAGTACTTC
few,TRBJ2-5,TRBD2,TRBV20-1,CSARGGLVGETQYF,TGCAGTGCTAGAGGGGGACTAGTCGGGGAGACCCAGTACTTC
-,TRBJ2-3,-,TRBV10-3,CAISGTGLSQDTQYF,TGTGCCATCAGTGGTACCGGACTCAGCCAGGATACGCAGTATTTT
-,TRBJ2-1,TRBD2,TRBV30,CAWSTRGAYNEQFF,TGTGCCTGGAGTACACGGGGGGCCTACAATGAGCAGTTCTTC
many,TRBJ2-1,-,TRBV7-8,CASSLSSSYNEQFF,TGTGCCAGCAGCTTATCCTCCTCCTACAATGAGCAGTTCTTC
many,TRBJ2-5,-,TRBV29-1,CSVGGRRGFTVQETQYF,TGCAGCGTTGGGGGCCGGCGAGGGTTCACGGTCCAAGAGACCCAGTACTTC
-,TRBJ2-3,-,TRBV10-3,CATRGTDTQYF,TGTGCCACAAGGGGTACAGATACGCAGTATTTT
few,TRBJ1-6,-,TRBV5-1,CASSFTAYNSPLHF,TGCGCCAGCAGCTTTACGGCCTATAATTCACCCCTCCACTTT
many,TRBJ2-5,-,TRBV25-1,CASSEWGQETQYF,TGTGCCAGCAGTGAATGGGGACAAGAGACCCAGTACTTC
few,TRBJ1-2,-,TRBV7-9,CASSLEAAGYTF,TGTGCCAGCAGCTTAGAGGCCGCTGGCTACACCTTC
once,TRBJ1-3,TRBD1,TRBV18,CASSLTTGARNTIYF,TGTGCCAGCTCACTTACTACAGGGGCGAGAAACACCATATATTTT
few,TRBJ2-5,-,TRBV12-3/TRBV12-4,CASRYGPTWETQYF,TGTGCCAGCAGATATGGACCCACGTGGGAGACCCAGTACTTC
few,TRBJ1-2,-,TRBV4-3,CASSQDRGRWHYTF,TGCGCCAGCAGCCAAGATCGCGGCAGGTGGCACTACACCTTC
-,TRBJ1-5,-,TRBV6-1,CASSEFRNQPQHF,TGTGCCAGCAGTGAATTTAGAAATCAGCCCCAGCATTTT
-,TRBJ1-4,-,TRBV30,CAWSASVAEKLFF,TGTGCCTGGAGTGCCAGTGTGGCCGAAAAACTGTTTTTT
few,TRBJ1-6,-,TRBV30,CAWNGDYNSPLHF,TGTGCCTGGAATGGGGACTATAATTCACCCCTCCACTTT
-,TRBJ1-2,TRBD1,TRBV5-4,CANGDRGQGDYGYTF,TGTGCCAACGGTGACCGGGGACAGGGGGATTATGGCTACACCTTC
-,TRBJ1-1,TRBD1,TRBV25-1,CASREQGWNTEAFF,TGTGCCAGCAGGGAACAGGGGTGGAACACTGAAGCTTTCTTT